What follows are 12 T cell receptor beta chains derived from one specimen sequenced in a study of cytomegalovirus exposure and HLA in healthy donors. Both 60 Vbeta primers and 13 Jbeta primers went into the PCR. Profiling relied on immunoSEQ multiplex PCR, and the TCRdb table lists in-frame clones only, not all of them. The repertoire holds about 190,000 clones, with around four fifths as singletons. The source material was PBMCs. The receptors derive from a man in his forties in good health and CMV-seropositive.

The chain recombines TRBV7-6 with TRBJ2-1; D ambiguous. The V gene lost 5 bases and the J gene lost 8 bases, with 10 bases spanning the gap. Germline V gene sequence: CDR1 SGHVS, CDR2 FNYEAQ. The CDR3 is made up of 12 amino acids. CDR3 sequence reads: CASSAAVDEQFF. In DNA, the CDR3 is TGTGCCAGCAGCGCCGCGGTGGATGAGCAGTTCTTC.

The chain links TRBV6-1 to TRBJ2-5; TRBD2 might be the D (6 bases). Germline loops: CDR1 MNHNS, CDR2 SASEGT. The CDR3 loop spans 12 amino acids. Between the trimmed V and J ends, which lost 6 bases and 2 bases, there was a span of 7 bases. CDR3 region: CASRGGQETQYF. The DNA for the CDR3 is TGTGCCAGCAGGGGGGGTCAAGAGACCCAGTACTTC.

The CDR3 DNA sequence: TGTGCCAGCAGCCGTACTCTAGCGGGAGCAACACCTACGCAGTATTTT. Translation gives CASSRTLAGATPTQYF. The chain recombines TRBV11-3 with TRBJ2-3, with TRBD2 identical over 10 bases. This CDR3 comprises 16 residues. Germline loops: CDR1 SGHNT, CDR2 YENEEA. V lost 5 bases, J lost 8 bases, and 13 bases stayed unmatched.

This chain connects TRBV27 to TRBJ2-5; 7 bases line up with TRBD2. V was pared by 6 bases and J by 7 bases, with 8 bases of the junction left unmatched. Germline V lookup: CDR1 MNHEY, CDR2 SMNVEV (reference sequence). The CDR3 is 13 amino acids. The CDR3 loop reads CASRAGLTGTQYF. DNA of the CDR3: TGTGCCAGCAGAGCGGGACTCACGGGGACCCAGTACTTC.

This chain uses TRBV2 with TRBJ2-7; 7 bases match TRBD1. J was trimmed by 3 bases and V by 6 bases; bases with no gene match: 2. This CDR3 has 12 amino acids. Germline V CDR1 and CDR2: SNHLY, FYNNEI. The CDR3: CASRGDSYEQYF. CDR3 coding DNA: TGTGCCAGCAGGGGGGACAGCTACGAGCAGTACTTC. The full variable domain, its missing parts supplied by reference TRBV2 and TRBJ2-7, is EPEVTQTPSHQVTQMGQEVILRCVPISNHLYFYWYRQILGQKVEFLVSFYNNEISEKSEIFDDQFSVERPDGSNFTLKIRSTKLEDSAMYFCASRGDSYEQYFGPGTRLTVT.

CDR3: CASTFRGNEKLFF. CDR3 DNA sequence: TGTGCCAGCACCTTCAGAGGGAATGAAAAACTGTTTTTT. The chain carries TRBV7-9 and TRBJ1-4; no clear D gene. The germline V gene has CDR1 SEHNR and CDR2 FQNEAQ (reference sequence). The CDR3 contains 13 residues. Trimming removed 7 bases at V and 5 bases at J, with 11 bases between.

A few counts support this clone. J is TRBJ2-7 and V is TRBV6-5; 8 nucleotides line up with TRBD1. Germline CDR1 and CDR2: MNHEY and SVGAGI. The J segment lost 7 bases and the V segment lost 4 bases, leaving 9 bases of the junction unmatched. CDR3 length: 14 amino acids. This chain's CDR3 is CASSFQGAATEQYF. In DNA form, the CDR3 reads TGTGCCAGCAGTTTCCAGGGGGCCGCGACAGAGCAGTACTTC.

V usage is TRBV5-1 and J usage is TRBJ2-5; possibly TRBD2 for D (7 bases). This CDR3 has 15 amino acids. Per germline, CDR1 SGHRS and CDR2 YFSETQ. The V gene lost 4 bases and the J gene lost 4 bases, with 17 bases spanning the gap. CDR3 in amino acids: CASSPRGGFGETQYF. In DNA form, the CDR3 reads TGCGCCAGCAGCCCCCGCGGGGGCTTTGGAGAGACCCAGTACTTC.

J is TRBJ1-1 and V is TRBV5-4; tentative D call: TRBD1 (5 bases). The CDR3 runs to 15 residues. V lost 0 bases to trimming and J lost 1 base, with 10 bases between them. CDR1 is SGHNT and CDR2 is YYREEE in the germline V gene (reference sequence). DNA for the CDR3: TGTGCCAGCAGCTTGGACAGGTGGGGGAACACTGAAGCTTTCTTT. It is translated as CASSLDRWGNTEAFF.

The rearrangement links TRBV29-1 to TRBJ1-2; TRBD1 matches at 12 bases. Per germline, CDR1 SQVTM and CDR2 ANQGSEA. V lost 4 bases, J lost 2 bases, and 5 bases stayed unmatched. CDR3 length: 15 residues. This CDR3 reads CSVVKGTGGNYGYTF. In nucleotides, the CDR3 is TGCAGCGTTGTGAAGGGGACAGGGGGCAACTATGGCTACACCTTC. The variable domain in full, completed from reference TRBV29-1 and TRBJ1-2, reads SAVISQKPSRDICQRGTSLTIQCQVDSQVTMMFWYRQQPGQSLTLIATANQGSEATYESGFVIDKFPISRPNLTFSTLTVSNMSPEDSSIYLCSVVKGTGGNYGYTFGSGTRLTVV.

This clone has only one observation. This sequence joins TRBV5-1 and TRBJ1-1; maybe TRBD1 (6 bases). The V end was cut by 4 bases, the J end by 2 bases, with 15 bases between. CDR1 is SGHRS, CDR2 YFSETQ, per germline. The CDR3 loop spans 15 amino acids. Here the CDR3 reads CASSLGANSNTEAFF. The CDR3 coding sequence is TGCGCCAGCAGCCTGGGGGCAAACTCAAACACTGAAGCTTTCTTT.

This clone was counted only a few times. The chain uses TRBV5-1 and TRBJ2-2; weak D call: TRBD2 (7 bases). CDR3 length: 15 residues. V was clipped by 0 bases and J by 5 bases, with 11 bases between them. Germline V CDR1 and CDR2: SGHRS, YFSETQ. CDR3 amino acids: CASSLDREGTGELFF. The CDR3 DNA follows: TGCGCCAGCAGCTTGGACAGGGAGGGAACCGGGGAGCTGTTTTTT.